This section outlines one T cell receptor (beta chain) sequence together with its context. The entry originates in a study of shared clonotypes between healthy human individuals. Study-wide context: CD4 naive and CD4 memory each took three plates per donor, while CD8 naive took two and CD8 memory one.

Between the trimmed V and J ends, which lost 6 bases and 8 bases, there was a span of 16 bases. Germline assignment: CDR1 MNHEY and CDR2 SMNVEV (reference sequence). This CDR3 region has 14 residues. The table came from immunoSEQ multiplex PCR; TCRdb's copy has only in-frame clones and leaves some out. The table has around 700,000 clones, about 92% seen once; the top ten hold approximately 25%. As defined, naive CD8 cells were CD45RO-negative and positively selected for CCR7, with terminally differentiated effector memory CD45RA+ cells excluded. The sequenced material came from naive CD8+ T cells sorted from blood. V and J are TRBV27 and TRBJ1-4; D perhaps matches TRBD1 (6 bases). The sequence was obtained from a man younger than 45 in good health. CDR3 DNA: TGTGCCAGCAGCTTGGACAGCACGGGGGAAAAACTGTTTTTT. It encodes CASSLDSTGEKLFF.